This T cell receptor beta chain originates from a study of T cell responses to AZD1222 COVID-19 vaccine. The germline gives CDR1 SGHKS, CDR2 YYEKEE (reference sequence). The CDR3 is 16 amino acids. With 3 bases removed from V and 0 bases from J, the gap between germline ends came to 13 bases. Clones were read by immunoSEQ multiplex PCR, and TCRdb kept only the in-frame ones, dropping some. The profile covers 45,000 to 55,000 clones, with around four fifths appearing a single time and about 9.4% taken by the ten largest. Sequences were derived from peripheral blood, sampled on day 0 of AZD1222 vaccination. The clonotype comes from an adult in good health. The chain is built from TRBV5-5 and TRBJ1-5; D possibly corresponds to TRBD1 (5 bases). The CDR3 reads CASSYGTAYSNQPQHF. CDR3 sequence (DNA): TGTGCCAGCAGCTACGGGACGGCATATAGCAATCAGCCCCAGCATTTT.